These T cell receptor beta chains were read from a single sample in a study of T cells in Graves' hyperthyroidism and ophthalmopathy. TCRdb processed the multiplex PCR reads anew with MiXCR; each CDR3 protein has one entry. This repertoire shows about 58,000 distinct CDR3 sequences, around half found once; its top ten account for 9.5% to 15%. Sequencing input: blood. These receptors came from a woman in her thirties with Graves' ophthalmopathy. Both conserved end residues are trimmed from each CDR3.

TRBV11-2	TRBJ1-2	ASSFQRQDYGYT
TRBV9	TRBJ1-6	ASGRLADSAQGMNSPLH
TRBV20-1	TRBJ1-5	SASRDSYSNQPQH
TRBV11-2	TRBJ2-2	ASSIAGTGNTGELF
TRBV4-2	TRBJ1-4	ASSQDRWAREKLF
TRBV7-3	TRBJ2-7	ASGQGVGGGEQY
TRBV5-6	TRBJ2-7	ASSGGGAGGVIYEQY
TRBV3-1	TRBJ2-5	ASSRDRFQETQY
TRBV24-1	TRBJ2-1	ATSGGYNEQF
TRBV29-1	TRBJ2-3	SVAGQGQADTQY
TRBV5-1	TRBJ2-3	ASSLLGLITDTQY
TRBV12-3/TRBV12-4	TRBJ2-3	ASSWDQILTDTQY
TRBV18	TRBJ1-4	ASSPNQSNEKLF
TRBV20-1	TRBJ2-5	SARRLRGSGETQY
TRBV20-1	TRBJ2-5	SARSGQGDRETQY
TRBV7-2	TRBJ1-5	ASSQAGTGENQPQH
TRBV11-3	TRBJ2-2	ASSLGQGLAAGELF
TRBV2	TRBJ1-5	ASSDWDYEH
TRBV24-1	TRBJ1-5	ATSSGGNQPQH
TRBV20-1	TRBJ1-6	SAIGTRQGPTYFGSPLH
TRBV29-1	TRBJ1-2	SVQKPGQGYGYT
TRBV7-2	TRBJ2-3	ASSLTGTNTATQY
TRBV7-9	TRBJ2-2	ASSSGGTLTGELF
TRBV15	TRBJ1-2	ATSSRRTGGLDGYT
TRBV20-1	TRBJ1-4	SAPGQGSEKLF
TRBV5-4	TRBJ2-2	ASSLVPGELF
TRBV2	TRBJ1-1	ASSVRGPRDTQAF
TRBV24-1	TRBJ2-1	ATSDLGDSYNEQF
TRBV15	TRBJ1-6	ATIAGQRNSPLH
TRBV20-1	TRBJ2-1	SAREPGQGTNEQF
TRBV2	TRBJ1-2	ASSGTGGYGYAYT
TRBV5-1	TRBJ2-2	ASSQGQGARTGELF
TRBV6-6	TRBJ1-1	ASIRGGNTEAF
TRBV20-1	TRBJ2-2	SARDLPSGGTGELF